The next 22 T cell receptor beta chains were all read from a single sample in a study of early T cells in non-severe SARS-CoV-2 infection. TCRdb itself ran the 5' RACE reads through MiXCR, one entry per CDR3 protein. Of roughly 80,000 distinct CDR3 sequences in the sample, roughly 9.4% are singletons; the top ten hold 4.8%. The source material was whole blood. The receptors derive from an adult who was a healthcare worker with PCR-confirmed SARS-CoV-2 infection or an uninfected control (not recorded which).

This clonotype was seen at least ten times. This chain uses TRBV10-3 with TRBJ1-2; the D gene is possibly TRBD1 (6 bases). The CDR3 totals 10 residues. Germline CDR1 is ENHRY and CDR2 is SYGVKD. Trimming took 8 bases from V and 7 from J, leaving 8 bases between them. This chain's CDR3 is CAIGTSGYTF. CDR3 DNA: TGTGCCATCGGGACATCTGGCTACACCTTC.

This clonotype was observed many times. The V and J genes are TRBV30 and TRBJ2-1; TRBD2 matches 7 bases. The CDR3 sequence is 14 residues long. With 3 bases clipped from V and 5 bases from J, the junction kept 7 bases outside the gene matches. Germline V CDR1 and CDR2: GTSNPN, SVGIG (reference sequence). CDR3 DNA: TGTGCCTGGAGCGCGGGAGCGTACCACAATGAGCAGTTCTTC. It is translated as CAWSAGAYHNEQFF.

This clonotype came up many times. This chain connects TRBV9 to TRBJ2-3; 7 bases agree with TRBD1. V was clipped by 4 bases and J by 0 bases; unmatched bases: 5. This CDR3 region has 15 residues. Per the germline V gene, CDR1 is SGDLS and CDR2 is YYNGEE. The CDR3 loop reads CASSLRDRSTDTQYF. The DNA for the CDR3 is TGTGCCAGCAGCCTTCGGGACAGAAGCACAGATACGCAGTATTTT.

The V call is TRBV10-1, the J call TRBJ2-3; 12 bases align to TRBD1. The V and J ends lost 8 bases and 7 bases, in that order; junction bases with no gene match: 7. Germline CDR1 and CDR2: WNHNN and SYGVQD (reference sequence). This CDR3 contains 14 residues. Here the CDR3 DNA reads TGCGCCAGCTCACCGGGACAGGGGGCATATACGCAGTATTTT. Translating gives CASSPGQGAYTQYF.

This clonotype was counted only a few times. CDR3 region: CASSLGPGQSSYEQYF. The CDR3 DNA follows: TGTGCCAGCAGTTTGGGCCCGGGACAGAGCAGCTACGAGCAGTACTTC. The V call is TRBV12-3 or TRBV12-4, the J call TRBJ2-7; 7 bases fit TRBD1. Trimming removed 3 bases from V and 3 bases from J; junction bases left unmatched: 11. The CDR3 consists of 16 residues.

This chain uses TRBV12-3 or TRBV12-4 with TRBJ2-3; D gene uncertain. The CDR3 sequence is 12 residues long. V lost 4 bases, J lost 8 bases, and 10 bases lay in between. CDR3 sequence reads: CASSSSTVTQYF. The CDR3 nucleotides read TGTGCCAGCAGTTCCTCGACGGTTACGCAGTATTTT.

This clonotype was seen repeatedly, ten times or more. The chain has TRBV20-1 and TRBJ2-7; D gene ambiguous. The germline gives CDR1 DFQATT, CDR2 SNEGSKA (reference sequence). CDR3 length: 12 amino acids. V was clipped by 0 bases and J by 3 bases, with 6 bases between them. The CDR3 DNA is TGCAGTGCTAGAGACTCTGACTACGAGCAGTACTTC. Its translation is CSARDSDYEQYF.

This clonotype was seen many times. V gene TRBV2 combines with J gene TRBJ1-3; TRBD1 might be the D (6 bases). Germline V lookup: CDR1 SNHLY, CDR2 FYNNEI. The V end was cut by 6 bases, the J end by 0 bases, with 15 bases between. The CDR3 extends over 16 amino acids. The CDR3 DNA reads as TGTGCCAGCAGAAAACGACAGGCTAGCTCTGGAAACACCATATATTTT. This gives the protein CASRKRQASSGNTIYF.

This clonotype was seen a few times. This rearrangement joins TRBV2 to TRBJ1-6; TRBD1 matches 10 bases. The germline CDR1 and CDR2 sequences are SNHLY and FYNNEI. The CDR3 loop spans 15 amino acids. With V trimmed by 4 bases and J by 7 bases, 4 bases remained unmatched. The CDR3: CASSGQGAENSPLHF. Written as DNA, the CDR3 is TGTGCCAGCAGTGGACAGGGGGCAGAGAATTCACCCCTCCACTTT.

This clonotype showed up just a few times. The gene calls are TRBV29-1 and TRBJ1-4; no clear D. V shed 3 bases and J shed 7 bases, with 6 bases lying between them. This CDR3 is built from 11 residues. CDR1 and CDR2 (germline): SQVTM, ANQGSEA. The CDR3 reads CSVDQFEKLFF. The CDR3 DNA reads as TGCAGCGTTGACCAGTTTGAAAAACTGTTTTTT.

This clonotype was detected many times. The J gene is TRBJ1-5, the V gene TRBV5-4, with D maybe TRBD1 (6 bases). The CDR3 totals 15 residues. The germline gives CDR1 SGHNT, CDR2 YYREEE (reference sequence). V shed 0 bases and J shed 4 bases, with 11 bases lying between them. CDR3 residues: CASSLGGDRNQPQHF. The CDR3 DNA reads TGTGCCAGCAGCTTGGGGGGTGACAGGAATCAGCCCCAGCATTTT.

DNA of the CDR3: TGTGCCAGCAGTTTATCCGGCAGCCCAAGTAGGGAAAAACTGTTTTTT. Translated, it gives CASSLSGSPSREKLFF. This rearrangement joins TRBV28 to TRBJ1-4; D unresolved. This CDR3 contains 16 residues. Trimming took off 1 base at V and 8 bases at J, with 17 bases between the two ends. The germline gives CDR1 MDHEN, CDR2 SYDVKM.

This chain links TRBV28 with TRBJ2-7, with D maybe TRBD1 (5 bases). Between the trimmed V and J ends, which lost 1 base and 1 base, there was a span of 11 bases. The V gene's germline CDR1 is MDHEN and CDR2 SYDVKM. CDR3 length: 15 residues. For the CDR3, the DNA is TGTGCCAGCAGTTTATCGGCAGGGTGGTCCTACGAGCAGTACTTC. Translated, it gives CASSLSAGWSYEQYF. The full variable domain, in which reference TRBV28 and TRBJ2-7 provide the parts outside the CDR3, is DVKVTQSSRYLVKRTGEKVFLECVQDMDHENMFWYRQDPGLGLRLIYFSYDVKMKEKGDIPEGYSVSREKKERFSLILESASTNQTSMYLCASSLSAGWSYEQYFGPGTRLTVT.

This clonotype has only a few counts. The CDR3 loop reads CASSYVGTDQETQYF. In nucleotides, the CDR3 is TGTGCCAGCAGTTACGTTGGGACAGACCAAGAGACCCAGTACTTC. The rearrangement joins TRBV6-6 to TRBJ2-5; the match to TRBD1 covers 7 bases. The CDR3 spans 15 residues. CDR1 is MNHNY, CDR2 SVGAGI, per germline (reference sequence). V lost 2 bases to trimming and J lost 0 bases; unmatched junction nucleotides: 3.

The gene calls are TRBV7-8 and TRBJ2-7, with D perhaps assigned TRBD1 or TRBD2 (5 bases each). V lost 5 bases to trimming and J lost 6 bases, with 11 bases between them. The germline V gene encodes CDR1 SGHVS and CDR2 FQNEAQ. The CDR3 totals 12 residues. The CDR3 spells CASSGGWGEQYF. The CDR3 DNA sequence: TGTGCCAGCAGCGGGGGATGGGGCGAGCAGTACTTC. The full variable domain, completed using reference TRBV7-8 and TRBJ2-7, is GAGVSQSPRYKVAKRGQDVALRCDPISGHVSLFWYQQALGQGPEFLTYFQNEAQLDKSGLPSDRFFAERPEGSVSTLKIQRTQQEDSAVYLCASSGGWGEQYFGPGTRLTVT.

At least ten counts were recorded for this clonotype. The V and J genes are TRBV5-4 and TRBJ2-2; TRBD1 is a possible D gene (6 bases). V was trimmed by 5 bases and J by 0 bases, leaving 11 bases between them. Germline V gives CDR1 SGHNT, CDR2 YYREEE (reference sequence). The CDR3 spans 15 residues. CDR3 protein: CASSRDRTNTGELFF. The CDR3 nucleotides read TGTGCCAGCAGTCGTGACAGGACGAACACCGGGGAGCTGTTTTTT.

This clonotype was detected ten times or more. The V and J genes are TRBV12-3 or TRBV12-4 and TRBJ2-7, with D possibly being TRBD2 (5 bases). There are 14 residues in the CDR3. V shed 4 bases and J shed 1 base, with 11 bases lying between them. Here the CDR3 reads CASSSRTASYEQYF. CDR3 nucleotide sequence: TGTGCCAGCAGTTCCCGGACTGCTTCCTACGAGCAGTACTTC.

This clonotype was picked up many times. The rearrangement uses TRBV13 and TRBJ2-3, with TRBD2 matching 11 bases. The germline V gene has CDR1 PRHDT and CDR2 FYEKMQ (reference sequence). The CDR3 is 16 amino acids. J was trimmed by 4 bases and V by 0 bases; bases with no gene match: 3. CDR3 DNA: TGTGCCAGCAGCTTAGGTGGGGGACTAGCGGCAGATACGCAGTATTTT. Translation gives CASSLGGGLAADTQYF.

CDR3 in amino acids: CASSLGWRNTIYF. CDR3 sequence (DNA): TGTGCCAGCAGCTTAGGTTGGAGGAACACCATATATTTT. This rearrangement joins TRBV7-9 to TRBJ1-3; D unclear. CDR3 length: 13 amino acids. CDR1 is SEHNR, CDR2 FQNEAQ, per germline (reference sequence). V lost 1 base and J lost 7, with 8 bases in between.

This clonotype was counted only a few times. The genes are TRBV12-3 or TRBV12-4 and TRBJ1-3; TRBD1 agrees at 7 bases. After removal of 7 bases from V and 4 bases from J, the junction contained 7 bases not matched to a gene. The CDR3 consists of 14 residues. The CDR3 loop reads CASTAGTAGNTIYF. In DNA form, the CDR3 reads TGTGCCAGCACCGCCGGGACAGCAGGAAACACCATATATTTT.

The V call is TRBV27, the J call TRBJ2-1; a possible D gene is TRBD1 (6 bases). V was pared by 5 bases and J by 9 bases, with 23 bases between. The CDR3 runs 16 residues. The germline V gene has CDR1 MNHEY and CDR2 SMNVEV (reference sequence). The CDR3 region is CASSTPDRSFRGEQFF. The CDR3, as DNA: TGTGCCAGCAGTACCCCTGACAGGTCTTTTCGAGGTGAGCAGTTCTTC.

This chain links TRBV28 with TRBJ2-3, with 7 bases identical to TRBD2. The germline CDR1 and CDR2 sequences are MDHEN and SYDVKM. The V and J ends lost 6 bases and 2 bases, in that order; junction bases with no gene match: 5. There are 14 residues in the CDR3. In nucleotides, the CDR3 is TGTGCCAGCAGATCCAGCGGGGTCACAGATACGCAGTATTTT. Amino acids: CASRSSGVTDTQYF.